The clone carrying this TCR beta chain has at least ten counts. The data were obtained in a study of spatial heterogeneity in lung cancer. Each molecule of TCR cDNA was tagged with one unique molecular identifier. TCRdb called the 5' RACE reads again in MiXCR, with one record for every CDR3 protein. The sample records 25,000 to 35,000 distinct CDR3 sequences, around 9.3% being singletons. The CDR3 contains 15 residues. Per the germline V gene, CDR1 is MDHEN and CDR2 is SYDVKM. Trimming shortened V by 2 bases and J by 2 bases, and 10 bases separated the two germline ends. Time point defined: blood at routine non-recurrence follow-up after resection. The input material, whole RNA from tumor, nontumor lung or frozen PBMC, was sequenced unsorted.

This receptor was identified in a female donor with early-stage non-small cell lung cancer. Source: PBMCs, taken at follow-up. V usage is TRBV28 and J usage is TRBJ1-3; no reliable D call. The CDR3 is CASSLGPEPGNTIYF. The CDR3, as DNA: TGTGCCAGCAGTTTAGGGCCGGAGCCTGGAAACACCATATATTTT.